This T cell receptor (beta chain) was captured in a study of OX40 agonist ivuxolimab in advanced cancers. For the study at large: The patients received agonistic anti-OX40 (CD134) antibody ivuxolimab. Patients were dosed intravenously with ivuxolimab at 0.01 to 10 mg/kg every 2 weeks.

Produced via immunoSEQ multiplex PCR; TCRdb's table is partial and in-frame only. The data hold roughly 77,000 clones, with 65% to 85% observed a single time. V dropped 9 bases and J dropped 1 base, with 12 bases sitting between them. CDR1 and CDR2 from the germline V gene are SGHNT and YYREEE (reference sequence). The CDR3 is 13 residues long. Overall study results and limits: Some nonresponders additionally presented with little normalized T-cell clonal expansion.

With regard to this clone: The antigen is unknown.

The TCR originated in an adult with an advanced solid tumor such as melanoma, head and neck, liver or kidney cancer. This material consisted of CD4+ or CD8+ T cells sorted from blood, taken in a trial of the OX40 agonist ivuxolimab. V is TRBV5-4 and J is TRBJ2-3; unclear D gene. The CDR3 sequence: CAINTPGTDTQYF. In nucleotides, the CDR3 is TGTGCCATAAACACGCCTGGCACAGATACGCAGTATTTT.